This T cell receptor (beta chain) came from a study of blood T cell repertoires in COVID-19. Looking at the study overall: PBMCs, B-cell-depleted T cells, or T cells provided the cDNA or gDNA that made up the material.

CDR3 length: 17 residues. The V end lost 5 bases, the J end lost 5 bases, and 23 bases lay between the germline ends. Germline loops: CDR1 SGHTA, CDR2 FQGTGA. Sequencing used immunoSEQ multiplex PCR; TCRdb keeps in-frame clones, though not all of them. Of over 100,000 clones in the sample, 75% to 85% were seen once. The sequence was collected from a human donor in a cohort sampled during active COVID-19. The V call is TRBV7-3, the J call TRBJ2-3; possibly TRBD1 for D (6 bases). The sequenced sample was peripheral blood. The CDR3 protein is CASSPGVGGGEGDTQYF. The DNA for the CDR3 is TGTGCCAGCAGCCCAGGGGTCGGTGGGGGAGAAGGAGATACGCAGTATTTT. Using reference TRBV7-3 and TRBJ2-3 for the parts outside the CDR3, the full variable domain is GAGVSQTPSNKVTEKGKYVELRCDPISGHTALYWYRQSLGQGPEFLIYFQGTGAADDSGLPNDRFFAVRPEGSVSTLKIQRTERGDSAVYLCASSPGVGGGEGDTQYFGPGTRLTVL.